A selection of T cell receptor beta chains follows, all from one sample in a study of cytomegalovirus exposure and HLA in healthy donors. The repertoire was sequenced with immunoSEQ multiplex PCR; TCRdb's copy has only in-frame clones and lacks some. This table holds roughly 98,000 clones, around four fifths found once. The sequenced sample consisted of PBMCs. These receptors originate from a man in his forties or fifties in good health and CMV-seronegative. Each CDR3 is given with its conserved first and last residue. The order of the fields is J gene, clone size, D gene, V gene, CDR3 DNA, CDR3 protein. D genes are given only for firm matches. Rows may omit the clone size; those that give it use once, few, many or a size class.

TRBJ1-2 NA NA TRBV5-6 TGTGCCAGCAGCATGACCGACCCAGGAGGCTACACCTTC CASSMTDPGGYTF
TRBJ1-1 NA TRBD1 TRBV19 TGTGCCAGTACCCGGACAGGGGGGACTGAAGCTTTCTTT CASTRTGGTEAFF
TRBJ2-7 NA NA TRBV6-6 TGTGCCAGCAGTCCCCCCCGGGGTAACTCCTACGAGCAGTACTTC CASSPPRGNSYEQYF
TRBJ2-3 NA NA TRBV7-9 TGTGCCAGCAGCTTAGCACTCGTAACTAGCACAGATACGCAGTATTTT CASSLALVTSTDTQYF
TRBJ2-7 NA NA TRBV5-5 TGTGCCAGCAGCTTGGCGGCCCCGGGAGAGCAGTACTTC CASSLAAPGEQYF
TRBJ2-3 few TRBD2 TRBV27 TGTGCCAGCAGTTCTAGCGGGGCCGCAGATACGCAGTATTTT CASSSSGAADTQYF
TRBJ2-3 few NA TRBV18 TGTGCCAGCTCACCGAAAGGGGCGGGGAGCACAGATACGCAGTATTTT CASSPKGAGSTDTQYF
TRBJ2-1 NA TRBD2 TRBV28 TGTGCCAGCGGCGACGGACTAGCGGGAGGTATAAGGAATGAGCAGTTCTTC CASGDGLAGGIRNEQFF
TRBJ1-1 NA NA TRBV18 TGTGCCAGCTCACCAATCACGCGGAACACTGAAGCTTTCTTT CASSPITRNTEAFF
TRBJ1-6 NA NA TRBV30 TGTGCCCGGAGTTCACAGGGACATTCACCCCTCCACTTT CARSSQGHSPLHF
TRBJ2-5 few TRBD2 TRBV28 TGTGCCAGCAGTTTATACCCCCCAAGGGTAGCGGGAGGGTCAGAGACCCAGTACTTC CASSLYPPRVAGGSETQYF
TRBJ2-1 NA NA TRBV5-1 TGCGCCAGCAGCTTTATCAATGAGCAGTTCTTC CASSFINEQFF
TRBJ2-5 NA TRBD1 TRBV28 TGTGCCAGCACCCTGGGGACAGGTGCCAAAGTAAAAGAGCAGTACTTC CASTLGTGAKVKEQYF
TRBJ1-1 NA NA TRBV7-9 TGTGCCAGCAGCTTAATCCGAGGCACTGAAGCTTTCTTT CASSLIRGTEAFF
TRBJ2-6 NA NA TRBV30 TGTGCCTGGAGTGTCGGGGGGCAAGATGGGGCCAACGTCCTGACTTTC CAWSVGGQDGANVLTF
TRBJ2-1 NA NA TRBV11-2 TGTGCCAGCAGCTTAGTGGTGACAGCCTCCTACAATGAGCAGTTCTTC CASSLVVTASYNEQFF
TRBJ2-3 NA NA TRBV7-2 TGTGCCAGCAGCTTAGAGGGGGTGGGGAGACATACGCAGTATTTT CASSLEGVGRHTQYF
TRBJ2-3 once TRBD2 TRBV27 TGTGCCAGCAGTTCATTGACTAGCGGGGGTTCCACGCGCACAGATACGCAGTATTTT CASSSLTSGGSTRTDTQYF
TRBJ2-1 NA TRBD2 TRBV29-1 TGCAGCGTTCGGACTAGCGGCCACAATGAGCAGTTCTTC CSVRTSGHNEQFF
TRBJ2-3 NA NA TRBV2 TGTGCCAGCAGACCCTCTCCCGGGGGTTCGGATACGCAGTATTTT CASRPSPGGSDTQYF
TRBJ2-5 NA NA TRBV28 TGTGCCAGCAGTTTATGTGGGTGGAGGACTCCGAGTCCACAAGAGACCCAGTACTTC CASSLCGWRTPSPQETQYF
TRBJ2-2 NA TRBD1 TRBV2 TGTGCCAGCAGTGAACGGTTAGACAGGGTTATGAACACCGGGGAGCTGTTTTTT CASSERLDRVMNTGELFF
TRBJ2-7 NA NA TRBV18 TGTGCCAGCTCAGCTAGCGACGAGCAGTACTTC CASSASDEQYF
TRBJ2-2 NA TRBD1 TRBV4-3 TGCGCCAGCAGCCAGCAGAACAGGGGGCGAGCCACCGGGGAGCTGTTTTTT CASSQQNRGRATGELFF
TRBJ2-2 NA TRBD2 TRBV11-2 TGTGCCAGCAGCTTCCCTCGGACTAGCGCGTCGGGAGGGGCCGGGGAGCTGTTTTTT CASSFPRTSASGGAGELFF
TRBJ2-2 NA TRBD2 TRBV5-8 TGTGCCAGCAGCTTGGGGACTAGCCCCACCGGGGAGCTGTTTTTT CASSLGTSPTGELFF